This T cell receptor (beta chain) is from a study of vaccination and CD4 T cells after COVID-19 (dated by TCRdb to 2021 to 2024). About the investigation overall: Convalescent patients had a positive SARS-CoV-2 result on nasal swab PCR, and of these patients, several had mild disease and one had severe disease. Six males and four females were included in the convalescent cohort, with two Hispanic individuals, seven Caucasians, two Asians and one multiracial person represented. Participants got two doses of the Pfizer-BioNTech BNT162b2 vaccine (n=8) or two doses of the Moderna mRNA-1273 vaccine (n=2). Post-COVID blood samples from convalescent patients were collected a median of approximately 100 days after diagnosis, with a range of about 35 to 161 days. Post-vaccine blood samples were collected a median of 72 days after the second vaccine dose, ranging from 14 to 241 days. Culture stimuli were overlapping spike peptide pools from SARS-CoV-2 and from the common cold coronaviruses HCoV-NL63, HCoV-OC43 and HCoV-229E. Control cultures received a CEFX viral epitope pool as the positive control, an HIV-1 Nef peptide pool as the negative control, or no peptide. In ten to eleven COVID-19 convalescent patients and several infection-naive healthy vaccine recipients, the spike-specific CD4+ TCR repertoire before mRNA vaccination was compared with the repertoire after mRNA vaccination.

Broad study findings and their caveats: An increase in the median number of SARS-CoV-2-reactive clonotypes from around 20 after infection to roughly 39 after vaccination was observed, but the change was not found to be significant. Of the vaccine-specific clones in convalescent patients, 304 of 307, or nearly all, reacted only to SARS-CoV-2 spike and did not cross-react with common cold coronaviruses. Relatively few convalescent patients were included in the study, and early timepoints after natural infection were not analyzed. Among convalescent patients, a median about 86% of the SARS-CoV-2-reactive clones seen after vaccination appeared only after vaccination, which suggests priming specific to the vaccine.

Receptors were amplified or captured by PCR. DNA from cultured CD4+ T cells was subjected to TCR sequencing with the Oncomine TCR Beta short-read assay at the Johns Hopkins FTIC core. The QIAamp micro DNA kit was used to extract genomic DNA from the cultured CD4+ T cells. Oncomine TCR Beta libraries from cultured CD4+ T cells were pooled with unique dual indexes and sequenced on an Illumina iSeq 100. Per the original workflow: Non-productive sequences were removed, and CDR3s that did not start with C, did not end with F or W, or were shorter than 7 amino acids were discarded. The MANAFEST web application identified antigen-specific clonotypes by comparing peptide-stimulated wells against reference wells and other culture wells. Positive clones required FDR below 0.05, an odds ratio above 5, and productive frequency above 0.1% in at least two of three replicate wells. Cross-reactive clonotypes were defined as significantly expanded in both SARS-CoV-2 spike wells and at least one common cold coronavirus spike condition. Using R version 3.6.1, CDR3 homology was evaluated through Levenshtein distances (stringdist) along with unrooted phylogenetic trees (ape). Through fastp at Q25 and MiXCR, TCRdb rebuilt clones from the public reads, retaining in-frame beta chains. Each CDR3 protein gets just one entry, which takes the most common genes and DNA from the rows behind it. TCRdb's processing, not the authors' own work, is the source of the V and J calls. The sample profile shows about 20,000 distinct CDR3 sequences; approximately 61% of them were found once. The ten largest clones capture 3% to 4% of the sample.

A remark on this clonotype: Which antigen it targets is not known. No per-base quality is available; no much larger clone lies one base away.

The CDR3, cysteine through phenylalanine, is 14 amino acids long. The sequence is cut down to CDR3 DNA, 42 bases in frame from base 1. Clipping removes 5 bases from V and 5 bases from J, with 8 as the unmatched junction base count. In the germline V gene, CDR1 corresponds to SGHTA and CDR2 to FQGNSA. According to the study, the label for this sample's treatment or condition signals: approximately nine-day PBMC culture with coronavirus spike peptide pools or control peptides (ViraFEST assay). The ViraFEST assay was used in the study, in which antigen-specific T cells were expanded with peptide pools and expanded clonotypes were subsequently identified by TCR sequencing. Positive SARS-CoV-2 PCR tests in the convalescent patients dated from March to December 2020, before Alpha, Beta and Delta variants emerged in the United States. Each well held around 2 million PBMCs cultured in IMDM containing roughly 5% human AB serum and approximately 9.8 IU/ml IL-2, with roughly 10 ug/ml peptide pools added. On days 3 and 7, half of the culture medium was replaced with fresh IL-2-containing medium. CD4+ T cells were isolated after approximately ten days of culture through negative selection using the EasySep CD4+ T cell isolation kit. Ficoll-Paque Plus gradient centrifugation was used to isolate PBMCs from whole blood, and the isolated PBMCs were then either used fresh or cryopreserved at -140C. Each culture condition was generally run in triplicate wells.

The sequenced sample was CD4+ T cells from blood, cultured in vitro. The rearranged chain carries TRBV7-2 and TRBJ2-5, with 7 junctional bases fitting TRBD2. This clonotype was obtained from a human donor who had recovered from COVID-19. The CDR3 is CASSRSGVVETQYF. The DNA sequence is given as TGTGCCAGCAGCAGGAGCGGGGTTGTGGAGACCCAGTACTTC.